This passage covers 7 T cell receptor beta chains from one sample sequenced in a study of T cell responses to AZD1222 COVID-19 vaccine. Only in-frame clones appear in the TCRdb table, and some are missing; sequencing was by immunoSEQ multiplex PCR. This table holds 100,000 to 150,000 clones, 80% to 90% found once. Sequenced material: peripheral blood, taken on day 0 of AZD1222 vaccination. Receptors originate from an adult in good health.

This sequence joins TRBV28 and TRBJ1-5; 8 bases fit TRBD1. CDR1 and CDR2 from the germline V gene are MDHEN and SYDVKM. CDR3 length equals 16 residues. After removal of 2 bases from V and 2 bases from J, the junction contained 5 bases not matched to a gene. The CDR3 reads CASSLSRGQGNQPQHF. CDR3 sequence (DNA): TGTGCCAGCAGTTTAAGCAGGGGGCAAGGCAATCAGCCCCAGCATTTT.

On this clone: This sample includes further DNA sequences coding for the same CDR3. V is TRBV12-3 or TRBV12-4 and J is TRBJ1-1; perhaps TRBD1 as D (6 bases). V was trimmed by 5 bases and J by 1 base, leaving 8 bases between them. The CDR3 is 13 amino acids. The DNA of the CDR3 is TGTGCCAGCAGTCTACAGGGGAACACTGAAGCTTTCTTT. Its protein product is CASSLQGNTEAFF.

There are a few counts of this clone. The rearrangement uses TRBV5-1 and TRBJ1-6; TRBD1 might be the D (5 bases). CDR1 is SGHRS and CDR2 is YFSETQ in the germline V gene. V shed 0 bases and J shed 11 bases, with 12 bases lying between them. The CDR3 consists of 14 residues. The CDR3 sequence: CASSLVGRSTPLHF. The DNA of the CDR3 is TGCGCCAGCAGCTTGGTGGGACGCAGCACACCCCTCCACTTT.

The chain links TRBV18 to TRBJ1-1; TRBD1 aligns across 9 bases. CDR3 length equals 14 residues. CDR1 and CDR2 (germline): KGHSH, LQKENI. Trimming at V came to 8 bases and at J to 0 bases, leaving 4 bases not matched to a gene. The CDR3 loop is CASRRQGVNTEAFF. CDR3 sequence (DNA): TGTGCCAGCCGACGACAGGGGGTGAACACTGAAGCTTTCTTT.

This rearrangement joins TRBV2 to TRBJ1-5, with 10 nucleotides matching TRBD1. Germline trimming cut 5 bases from V and 8 bases from J; bases unmatched to any gene: 9. Germline lookup yields CDR1 SNHLY and CDR2 FYNNEI. This CDR3 has 15 residues. Here the CDR3 reads CASSIRDRGDKPQHF. CDR3 DNA: TGTGCCAGCAGTATTAGGGACAGGGGTGATAAGCCCCAGCATTTT.

The rearrangement joins TRBV9 to TRBJ2-1; tentatively, D is TRBD1 or TRBD2 (5 bases each). V was pared by 4 bases and J by 2 bases, with 16 bases between. Per the germline V gene, CDR1 is SGDLS and CDR2 is YYNGEE. The CDR3 sequence is 16 residues long. CDR3 sequence reads: CASSPLGQGAYNEQFF. The CDR3 nucleotides are TGTGCCAGCAGCCCCCTCGGCCAGGGAGCCTACAATGAGCAGTTCTTC.

This clone came up a few times. The rearrangement links TRBV6-5 to TRBJ1-5; D is uncertain. The germline V gene has CDR1 MNHEY and CDR2 SVGAGI. The V end was cut by 8 bases, the J end by 7 bases, with 9 bases between. The CDR3 extends over 11 amino acids. CDR3 protein: CASGTGQPQHF. For the CDR3, the DNA is TGTGCCAGCGGAACGGGGCAGCCCCAGCATTTT.